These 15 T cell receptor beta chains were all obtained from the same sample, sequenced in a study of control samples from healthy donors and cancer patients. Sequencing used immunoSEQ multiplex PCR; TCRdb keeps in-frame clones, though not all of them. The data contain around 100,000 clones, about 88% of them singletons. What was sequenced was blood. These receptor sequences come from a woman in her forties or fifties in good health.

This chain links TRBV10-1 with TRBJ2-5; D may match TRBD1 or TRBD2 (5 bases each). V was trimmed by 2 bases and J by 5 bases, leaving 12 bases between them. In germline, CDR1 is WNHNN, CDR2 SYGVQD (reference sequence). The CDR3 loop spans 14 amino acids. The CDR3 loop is CASSETRGWETQYF. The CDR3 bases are TGCGCCAGCAGTGAGACGAGGGGCTGGGAGACCCAGTACTTC.

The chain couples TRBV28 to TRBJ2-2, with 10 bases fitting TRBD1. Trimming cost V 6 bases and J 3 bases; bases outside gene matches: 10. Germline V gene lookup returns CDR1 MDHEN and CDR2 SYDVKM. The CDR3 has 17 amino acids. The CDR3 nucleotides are TGTGCCAGCAGACCACCTGGGACAGGGGAGGACACCGGGGAGCTGTTTTTT. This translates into CASRPPGTGEDTGELFF.

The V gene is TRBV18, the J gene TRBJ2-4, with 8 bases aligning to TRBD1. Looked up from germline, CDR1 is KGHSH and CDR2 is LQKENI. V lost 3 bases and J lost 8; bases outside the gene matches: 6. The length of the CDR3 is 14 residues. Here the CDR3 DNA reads TGTGCCAGCTCACCGGGGACAGGAGCGGACATTCAGTACTTC. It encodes CASSPGTGADIQYF.

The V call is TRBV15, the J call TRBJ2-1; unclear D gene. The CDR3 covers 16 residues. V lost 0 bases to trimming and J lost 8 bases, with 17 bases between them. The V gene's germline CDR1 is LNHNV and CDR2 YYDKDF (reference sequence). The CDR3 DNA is TGTGCCACCAGCAGAGAAAAAGTTATTGGTTCGGATGAGCAGTTCTTC. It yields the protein CATSREKVIGSDEQFF.

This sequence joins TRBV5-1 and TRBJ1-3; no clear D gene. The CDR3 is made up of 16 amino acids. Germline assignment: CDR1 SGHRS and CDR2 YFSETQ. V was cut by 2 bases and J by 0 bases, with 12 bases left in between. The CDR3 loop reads CASSLGIVSSGNTIYF. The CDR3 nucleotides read TGCGCCAGCAGCTTAGGGATAGTCTCCTCTGGAAACACCATATATTTT.

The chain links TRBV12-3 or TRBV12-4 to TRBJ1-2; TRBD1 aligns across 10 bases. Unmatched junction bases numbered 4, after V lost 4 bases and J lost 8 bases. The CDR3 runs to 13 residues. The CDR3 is CASSWGQGPGYTF. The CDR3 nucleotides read TGTGCCAGCAGTTGGGGACAGGGGCCCGGCTACACCTTC.

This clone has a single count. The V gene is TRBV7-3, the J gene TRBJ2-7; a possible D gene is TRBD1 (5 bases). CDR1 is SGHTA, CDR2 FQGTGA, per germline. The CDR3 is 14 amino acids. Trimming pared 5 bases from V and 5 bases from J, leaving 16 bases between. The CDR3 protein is CASSQSGRVNEQYF. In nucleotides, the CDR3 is TGTGCCAGCAGCCAGTCGGGCAGGGTAAACGAGCAGTACTTC.

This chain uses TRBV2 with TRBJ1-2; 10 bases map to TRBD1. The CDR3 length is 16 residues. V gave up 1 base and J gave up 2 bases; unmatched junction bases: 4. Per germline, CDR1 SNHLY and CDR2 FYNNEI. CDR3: CASSEGLGQGNYGYTF. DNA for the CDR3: TGTGCCAGCAGTGAAGGTTTGGGACAGGGGAACTATGGCTACACCTTC.

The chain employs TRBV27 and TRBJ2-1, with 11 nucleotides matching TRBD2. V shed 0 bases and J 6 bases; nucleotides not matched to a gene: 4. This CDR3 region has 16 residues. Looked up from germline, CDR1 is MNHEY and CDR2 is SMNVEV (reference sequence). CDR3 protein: CASSLSGLAAPNEQFF. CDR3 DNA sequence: TGTGCCAGCAGTTTATCGGGACTAGCGGCCCCCAATGAGCAGTTCTTC.

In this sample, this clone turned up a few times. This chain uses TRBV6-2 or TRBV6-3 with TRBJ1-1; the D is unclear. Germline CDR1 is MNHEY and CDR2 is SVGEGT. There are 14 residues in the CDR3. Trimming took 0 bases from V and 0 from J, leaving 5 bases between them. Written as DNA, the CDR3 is TGTGCCAGCAGTTACTCGATAGTGAACACTGAAGCTTTCTTT. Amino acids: CASSYSIVNTEAFF.

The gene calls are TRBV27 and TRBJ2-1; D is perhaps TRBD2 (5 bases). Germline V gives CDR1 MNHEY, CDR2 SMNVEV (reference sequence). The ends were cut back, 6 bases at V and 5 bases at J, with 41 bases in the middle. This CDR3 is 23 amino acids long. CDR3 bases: TGTGCCAGCAGGCTCCCCGAGGGATTTTGTTCTCAGTCGTCCCTGAGCGGCGACAATGAGCAGTTCTTC. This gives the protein CASRLPEGFCSQSSLSGDNEQFF.

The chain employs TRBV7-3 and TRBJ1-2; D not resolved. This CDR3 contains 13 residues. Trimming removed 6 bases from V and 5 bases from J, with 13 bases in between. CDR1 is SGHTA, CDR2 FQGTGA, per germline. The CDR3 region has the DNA TGTGCCAGCAGTGAAGATGACGGATATGGCTACACCTTC. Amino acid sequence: CASSEDDGYGYTF.

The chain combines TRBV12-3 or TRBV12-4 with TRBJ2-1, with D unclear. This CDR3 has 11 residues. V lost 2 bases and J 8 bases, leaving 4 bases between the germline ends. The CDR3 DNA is TGTGCCAGCAGTTTACGCCATGAGCAGTTCTTC. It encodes CASSLRHEQFF.

CDR3 DNA sequence: TGTGCCAGCAGCCAAGAGAGGTACTATGGCTACACCTTC. Amino acids: CASSQERYYGYTF. The chain recombines TRBV14 with TRBJ1-2; no clear D. This CDR3 has 13 residues. V shed 0 bases and J shed 3 bases, with 5 bases lying between them. Germline loops: CDR1 SGHDN, CDR2 FVKESK. Using reference TRBV14 and TRBJ1-2 for the parts outside the CDR3, the full variable domain is EAGVTQFPSHSVIEKGQTVTLRCDPISGHDNLYWYRRVMGKEIKFLLHFVKESKQDESGMPNNRFLAERTGGTYSTLKVQPAELEDSGVYFCASSQERYYGYTFGSGTRLTVV.

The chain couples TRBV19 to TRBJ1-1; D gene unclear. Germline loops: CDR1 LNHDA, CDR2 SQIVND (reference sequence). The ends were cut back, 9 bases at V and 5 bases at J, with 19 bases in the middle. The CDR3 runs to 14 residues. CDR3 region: CASLPRLPATEAFF. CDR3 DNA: TGTGCCAGCCTCCCCCGGCTGCCGGCGACTGAAGCTTTCTTT. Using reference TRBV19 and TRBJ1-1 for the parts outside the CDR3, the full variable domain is DGGITQSPKYLFRKEGQNVTLSCEQNLNHDAMYWYRQDPGQGLRLIYYSQIVNDFQKGDIAEGYSVSREKKESFPLTVTSAQKNPTAFYLCASLPRLPATEAFFGQGTRLTVV.